A single sample gave rise to the 5 T cell receptor beta chains below, sequenced in a study of blood T cell repertoires in COVID-19. The repertoire was sequenced with immunoSEQ multiplex PCR; TCRdb's copy has only in-frame clones and lacks some. This sample has about 160,000 clones, with around 82% found just once. The sample consisted of PBMCs or T cells enriched from blood (not recorded which). The receptors were gathered from a man between 60 and 70 years old who had recovered from COVID-19.

The sample holds one count of this clone. This chain joins TRBV10-1 and TRBJ2-5, with 8 bases fitting TRBD1. Germline CDR1 is WNHNN and CDR2 is SYGVQD (reference sequence). Trimming at V came to 10 bases and at J to 2 bases, leaving 12 bases not matched to a gene. This CDR3 contains 15 residues. The CDR3 sequence: CAIPDRGYVQETQYF. CDR3 in DNA: TGCGCCATCCCAGACAGGGGTTATGTTCAAGAGACCCAGTACTTC.

This sequence joins TRBV6-5 and TRBJ2-3, with a possible D match to TRBD2 (7 bases). CDR1 is MNHEY, CDR2 SVGAGI, per germline. The V and J ends lost 8 bases and 1 base respectively, with 16 bases between them. The CDR3 extends over 15 amino acids. CDR3 loop: CASRIGGAGTDTQYF. The DNA for the CDR3 is TGTGCCAGCCGCATAGGGGGGGCGGGCACAGATACGCAGTATTTT.

The genes are TRBV20-1 and TRBJ1-3; D gene unclear. Germline lookup yields CDR1 DFQATT and CDR2 SNEGSKA (reference sequence). The CDR3 has 13 residues. The V and J ends lost 3 bases and 1 base respectively, with 7 bases between them. The CDR3 nucleotides read TGCAGTGCTAGTCGGTCATCTGGAAACACCATATATTTT. Translation: CSASRSSGNTIYF.

A few counts support this clone. The chain employs TRBV10-1 and TRBJ2-1; TRBD2 aligns across 12 bases. The CDR3 extends over 13 amino acids. In germline, CDR1 is WNHNN, CDR2 SYGVQD (reference sequence). With V trimmed by 10 bases and J by 14 bases, 12 bases remained unmatched. CDR3 bases: TGCGCCACCTTCGGGACTAGCGGGTGCGCAGAGTTCTTC. This sequence encodes CATFGTSGCAEFF.

The chain links TRBV12-3 or TRBV12-4 to TRBJ1-2; D gene uncertain. The germline V and J ends were trimmed by 0 bases and 6 bases, with 2 bases remaining between them. This CDR3 comprises 11 residues. CDR3 protein: CASSLANGYTF. In DNA, the CDR3 is TGTGCCAGCAGTTTAGCTAATGGCTACACCTTC.